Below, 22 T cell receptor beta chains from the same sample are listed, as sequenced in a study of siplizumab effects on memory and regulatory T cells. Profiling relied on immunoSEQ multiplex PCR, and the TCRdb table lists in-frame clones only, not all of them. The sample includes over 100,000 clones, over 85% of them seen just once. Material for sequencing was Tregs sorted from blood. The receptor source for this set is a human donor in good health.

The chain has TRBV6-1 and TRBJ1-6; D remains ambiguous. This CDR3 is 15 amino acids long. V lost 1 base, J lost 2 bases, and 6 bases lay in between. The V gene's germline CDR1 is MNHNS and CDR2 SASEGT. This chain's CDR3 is CASSEGDTYNSPLHF. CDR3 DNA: TGTGCCAGCAGTGAAGGGGATACCTATAATTCACCCCTCCACTTT.

CDR3 coding DNA: TGTGCCAGCAGCTTGCCACAGAAGACTAGCGGGACCCAATACAATGAGCAGTTCTTC. Amino acids: CASSLPQKTSGTQYNEQFF. V is TRBV7-2 and J is TRBJ2-1; the match to TRBD2 covers 11 bases. Germline CDR1 is SGHTA and CDR2 is FQGNSA. The CDR3 contains 19 residues. With 3 bases clipped from V and 4 bases from J, the junction kept 14 bases outside the gene matches.

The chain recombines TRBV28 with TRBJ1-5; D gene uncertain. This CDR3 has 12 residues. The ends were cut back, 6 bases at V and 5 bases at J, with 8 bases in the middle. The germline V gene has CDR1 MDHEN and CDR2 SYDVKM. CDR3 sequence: CASSLADQPQHF. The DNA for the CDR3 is TGTGCCAGCAGCCTCGCGGATCAGCCCCAGCATTTT.

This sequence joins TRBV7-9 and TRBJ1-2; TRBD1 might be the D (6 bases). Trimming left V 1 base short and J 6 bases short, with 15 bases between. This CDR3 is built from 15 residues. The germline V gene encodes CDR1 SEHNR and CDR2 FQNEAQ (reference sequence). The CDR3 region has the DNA TGTGCCAGCAGCTTAGGGGGACACAGGTTTCATGGCTACACCTTC. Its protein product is CASSLGGHRFHGYTF.

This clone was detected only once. The CDR3 reads CASHPPEGDWEKLFF. The DNA for the CDR3 is TGTGCCAGCCACCCCCCTGAAGGAGATTGGGAAAAACTGTTTTTT. The chain employs TRBV13 and TRBJ1-4; no clear D gene. This CDR3 has 15 residues. V gave up 8 bases and J gave up 8 bases, with 21 bases separating them. CDR1 is PRHDT, CDR2 FYEKMQ, per germline (reference sequence).

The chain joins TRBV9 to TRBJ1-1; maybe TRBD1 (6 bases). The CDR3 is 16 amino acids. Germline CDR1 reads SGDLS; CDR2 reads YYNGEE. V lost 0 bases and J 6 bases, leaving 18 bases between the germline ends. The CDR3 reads CASSVAPTGKFAEAFF. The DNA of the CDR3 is TGTGCCAGCAGCGTAGCCCCGACAGGAAAGTTCGCTGAAGCTTTCTTT.

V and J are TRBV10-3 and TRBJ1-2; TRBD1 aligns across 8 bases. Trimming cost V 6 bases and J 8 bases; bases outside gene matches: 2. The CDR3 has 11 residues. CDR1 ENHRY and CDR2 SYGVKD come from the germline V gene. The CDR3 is CAISWTGGYTF. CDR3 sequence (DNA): TGTGCCATCAGCTGGACAGGGGGCTACACCTTC.

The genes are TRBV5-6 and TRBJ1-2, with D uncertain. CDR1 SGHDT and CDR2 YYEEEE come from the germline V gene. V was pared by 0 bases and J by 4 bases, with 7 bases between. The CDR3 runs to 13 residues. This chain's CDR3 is CASSLDGLYGYTF. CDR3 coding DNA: TGTGCCAGCAGCTTGGATGGACTCTATGGCTACACCTTC.

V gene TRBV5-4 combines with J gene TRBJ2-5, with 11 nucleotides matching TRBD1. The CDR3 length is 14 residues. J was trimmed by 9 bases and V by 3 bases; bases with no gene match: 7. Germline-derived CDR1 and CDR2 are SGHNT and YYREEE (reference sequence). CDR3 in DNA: TGTGCCAGCAGCTCTCGAGGGACAGGGGGGGCCCAGTACTTC. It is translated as CASSSRGTGGAQYF.

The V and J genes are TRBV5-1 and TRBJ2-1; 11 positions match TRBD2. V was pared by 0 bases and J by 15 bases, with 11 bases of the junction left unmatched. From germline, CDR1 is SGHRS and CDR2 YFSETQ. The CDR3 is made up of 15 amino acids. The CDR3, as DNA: TGCGCCAGCAGCTTGGATGTGACTAGCGGGAAACAGGGGTTCTTC. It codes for CASSLDVTSGKQGFF.

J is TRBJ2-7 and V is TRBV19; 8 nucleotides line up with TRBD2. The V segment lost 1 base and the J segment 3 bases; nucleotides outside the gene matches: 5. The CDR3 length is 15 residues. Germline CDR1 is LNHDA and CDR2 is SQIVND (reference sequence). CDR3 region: CASSIAGLGGYEQYF. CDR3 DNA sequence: TGTGCCAGTAGTATAGCGGGACTAGGAGGCTACGAGCAGTACTTC.

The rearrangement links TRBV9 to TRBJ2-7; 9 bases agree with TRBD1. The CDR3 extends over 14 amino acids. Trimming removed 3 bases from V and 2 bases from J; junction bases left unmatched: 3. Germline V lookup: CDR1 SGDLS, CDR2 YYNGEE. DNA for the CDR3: TGTGCCAGCAGCGGGGGACAGGGCCCCTACGAGCAGTACTTC. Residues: CASSGGQGPYEQYF.

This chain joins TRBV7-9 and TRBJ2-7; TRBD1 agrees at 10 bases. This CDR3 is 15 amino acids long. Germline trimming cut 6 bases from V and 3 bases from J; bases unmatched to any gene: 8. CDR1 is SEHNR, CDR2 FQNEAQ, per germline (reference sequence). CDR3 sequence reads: CASSSTGQGGYEQYF. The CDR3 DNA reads TGTGCCAGCAGTTCCACAGGACAGGGGGGCTACGAGCAGTACTTC.

CDR3 in DNA: TGTGCCAGCAGCCGCAGGGCGGGGGATGGAAACACCATATATTTT. Its protein product is CASSRRAGDGNTIYF. V usage is TRBV7-2 and J usage is TRBJ1-3, with D possibly TRBD1 on 5 matching bases. Germline CDR1 and CDR2: SGHTA and FQGNSA. Trimming shortened V by 5 bases and J by 3 bases, and 14 bases separated the two germline ends. This CDR3 is built from 15 residues.

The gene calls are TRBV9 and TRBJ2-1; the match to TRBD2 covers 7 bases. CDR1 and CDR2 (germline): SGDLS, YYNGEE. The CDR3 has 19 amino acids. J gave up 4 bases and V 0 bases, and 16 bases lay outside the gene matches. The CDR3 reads CASSVAGYGAAGRYNEQFF. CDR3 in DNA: TGTGCCAGCAGCGTAGCCGGGTATGGAGCAGCGGGAAGGTACAATGAGCAGTTCTTC.

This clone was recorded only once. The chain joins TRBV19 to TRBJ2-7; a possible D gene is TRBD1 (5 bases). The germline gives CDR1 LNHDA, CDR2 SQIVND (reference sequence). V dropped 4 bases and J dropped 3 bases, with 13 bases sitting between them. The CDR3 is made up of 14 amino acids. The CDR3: CASSRARAHYEQYF. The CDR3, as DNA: TGTGCCAGTAGTAGGGCCAGGGCCCACTACGAGCAGTACTTC.

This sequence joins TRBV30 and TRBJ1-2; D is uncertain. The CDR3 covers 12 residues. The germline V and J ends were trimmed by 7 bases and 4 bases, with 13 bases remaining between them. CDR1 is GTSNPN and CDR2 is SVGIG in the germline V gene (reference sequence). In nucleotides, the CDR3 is TGTGCCTATAAACCGGGTGGCTATGGCTACACCTTC. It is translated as CAYKPGGYGYTF.

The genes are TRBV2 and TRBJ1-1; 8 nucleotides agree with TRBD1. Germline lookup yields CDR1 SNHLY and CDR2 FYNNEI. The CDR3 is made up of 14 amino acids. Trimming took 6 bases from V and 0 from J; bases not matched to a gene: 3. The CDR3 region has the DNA TGTGCCAGCAGGGTGGACAGGGTGAACACTGAAGCTTTCTTT. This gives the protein CASRVDRVNTEAFF.

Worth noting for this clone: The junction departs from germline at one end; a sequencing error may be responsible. The CDR3 bases are TGTGCCAGCAGTTTTCTCGGGACGTTCAGGCCCCCGGACTTC. It specifies CASSFLGTFRPPDF. The chain combines TRBV28 with TRBJ2-7, with D perhaps being TRBD1 or TRBD2 (5 bases each). Germline V gene lookup returns CDR1 MDHEN and CDR2 SYDVKM. This CDR3 region has 14 residues.

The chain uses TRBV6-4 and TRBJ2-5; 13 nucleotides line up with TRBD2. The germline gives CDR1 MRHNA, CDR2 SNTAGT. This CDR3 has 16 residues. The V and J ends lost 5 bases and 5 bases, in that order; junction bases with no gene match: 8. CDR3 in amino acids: CASSSRTSGSRETQYF. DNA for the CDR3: TGTGCCAGCAGTTCTCGGACTAGCGGGAGTCGGGAGACCCAGTACTTC.

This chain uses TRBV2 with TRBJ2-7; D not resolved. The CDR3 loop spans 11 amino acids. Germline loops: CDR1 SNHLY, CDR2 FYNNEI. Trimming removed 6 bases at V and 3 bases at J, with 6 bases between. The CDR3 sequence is CASSVDYEQYF. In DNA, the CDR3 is TGTGCCAGCAGCGTGGACTACGAGCAGTACTTC.

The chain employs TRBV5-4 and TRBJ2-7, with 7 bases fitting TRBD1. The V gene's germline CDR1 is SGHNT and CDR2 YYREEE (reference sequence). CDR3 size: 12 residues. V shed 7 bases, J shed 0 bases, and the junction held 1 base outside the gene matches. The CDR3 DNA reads TGTGCCAGCCGGGACAGCTCCTACGAGCAGTACTTC. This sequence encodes CASRDSSYEQYF.